A single sample gave rise to the 19 T cell receptor beta chains below, sequenced in a study of T cells in localized non-small cell lung cancer. Only in-frame clones appear in the TCRdb table, and some are missing; sequencing was by immunoSEQ multiplex PCR. This sample has around 24,000 clones, with approximately 88% found just once. The specimen comprised peripheral blood, sampled before any cancer treatment. These receptors were taken from a man aged 35 to 69 with stage I squamous cell lung carcinoma.

The rearrangement uses TRBV7-2 and TRBJ2-1, with D possibly TRBD2 on 6 matching bases. CDR1 SGHTA and CDR2 FQGNSA come from the germline V gene. V lost 5 bases, J lost 1 base, and 9 bases lay in between. The CDR3 runs 14 residues. This CDR3 is CASSLSGSYNEQFF. The CDR3 region has the DNA TGTGCCAGCAGCCTCAGCGGGTCCTACAATGAGCAGTTCTTC.

The genes are TRBV30 and TRBJ2-3, with D maybe TRBD2 (7 bases). Trimming removed 4 bases at V and 0 bases at J, with 14 bases between. Germline V CDR1 and CDR2: GTSNPN, SVGIG (reference sequence). The CDR3 length is 15 residues. The CDR3 DNA reads as TGTGCCTGGAAGCCGGGGGGCACCAGCACAGATACGCAGTATTTT. Translating it yields CAWKPGGTSTDTQYF. The whole variable domain, remainder taken from reference TRBV30 and TRBJ2-3, is SQTIHQWPATLVQPVGSPLSLECTVEGTSNPNLYWYRQAAGRGLQLLFYSVGIGQISSEVPQNLSASRPQDRQFILSSKKLLLSDSGFYLCAWKPGGTSTDTQYFGPGTRLTVL.

The V gene is TRBV6-1, the J gene TRBJ1-2, with D perhaps TRBD1 (5 bases). Germline V CDR1 and CDR2: MNHNS, SASEGT. V shed 6 bases and J shed 5 bases, with 13 bases lying between them. The CDR3 runs 13 residues. CDR3 amino acids: CASSIDRKYGYTF. CDR3 coding DNA: TGTGCCAGCAGCATTGACAGAAAGTATGGCTACACCTTC.

The chain links TRBV6-6 to TRBJ2-5; D not certain. Germline CDR1 is MNHNY and CDR2 is SVGAGI (reference sequence). V gave up 4 bases and J gave up 6 bases, with 9 bases separating them. The CDR3 has 12 residues. The CDR3 DNA is TGTGCCAGCAGTTTTAACAGTCAGACCCAGTACTTC. Its protein product is CASSFNSQTQYF.

V gene TRBV2 combines with J gene TRBJ1-5; 9 nucleotides agree with TRBD1. The CDR3 is made up of 15 amino acids. The germline CDR1 and CDR2 sequences are SNHLY and FYNNEI. The J segment lost 3 bases and the V segment lost 5 bases, leaving 5 bases of the junction unmatched. CDR3 bases: TGTGCCAGCAGTCGAGACAGGGGGATCAATCAGCCCCAGCATTTT. This translates into CASSRDRGINQPQHF.

CDR3 coding DNA: TGTGCCATCAGCCGATCCCCAGACAGTACCTCTGGAAACACCATATATTTT. This translates into CAISRSPDSTSGNTIYF. The chain employs TRBV10-3 and TRBJ1-3, with a weak D call TRBD1 (5 bases). CDR1 is ENHRY, CDR2 SYGVKD, per germline. The CDR3 totals 17 residues. With 6 bases removed from V and 0 bases from J, the gap between germline ends came to 18 bases.

The chain links TRBV7-8 to TRBJ1-2, with D possibly matching TRBD1 (5 bases). Trimming cost V 4 bases and J 3 bases, with 18 bases left between them. CDR1 SGHVS and CDR2 FQNEAQ come from the germline V gene. This CDR3 spans 16 amino acids. CDR3 sequence (DNA): TGTGCCAGCAGCTCGGTAGGACACACAGCAGACTATGGCTACACCTTC. It encodes CASSSVGHTADYGYTF.

This chain joins TRBV10-3 and TRBJ1-4; no reliable D call. CDR1 and CDR2 from the germline V gene are ENHRY and SYGVKD. CDR3 size: 16 residues. Trimming pared 6 bases from V and 0 bases from J, leaving 14 bases between. CDR3 DNA sequence: TGTGCCATCAGCCCGGGAATCCATCCAACTAATGAAAAACTGTTTTTT. It yields the protein CAISPGIHPTNEKLFF.

The chain joins TRBV6-5 to TRBJ1-2; D is perhaps TRBD1 (6 bases). CDR1 and CDR2 from the germline V gene are MNHEY and SVGAGI. Deletions cut 0 bases from V and 8 bases from J, with 10 bases between. This CDR3 has 13 residues. The CDR3 DNA follows: TGTGCCAGCAGTTACTCGCTTCAGGGGGGCTACACCTTC. It is translated as CASSYSLQGGYTF.

The V and J genes are TRBV13 and TRBJ2-2; a weak D match, TRBD1 (6 bases). V dropped 4 bases and J dropped 7 bases, with 13 bases sitting between them. The CDR3 consists of 14 residues. The germline CDR1 and CDR2 sequences are PRHDT and FYEKMQ (reference sequence). The CDR3 DNA follows: TGTGCCAGCAGCTCCTACAGGGAGATCGGGGAGCTGTTTTTT. It encodes CASSSYREIGELFF.

The chain combines TRBV10-2 with TRBJ2-1; 7 bases are a match to TRBD2. The CDR3 covers 14 residues. J was trimmed by 7 bases and V by 6 bases; bases with no gene match: 9. Germline-derived CDR1 and CDR2 are WSHSY and SAAADI. The CDR3 is CASSKSGVLNEQFF. CDR3 coding DNA: TGCGCCAGCAGCAAAAGCGGGGTTTTAAATGAGCAGTTCTTC.

The chain links TRBV19 to TRBJ2-7; D is undetermined. From germline, CDR1 is LNHDA and CDR2 SQIVND (reference sequence). Deletions cut 0 bases from V and 12 bases from J, with 12 bases between. This CDR3 contains 12 residues. The CDR3 DNA sequence: TGTGCCAGTAGTATAGATCGAAGGGCCTTGTACTTC. Translation: CASSIDRRALYF.

The rearrangement joins TRBV9 to TRBJ1-6; D remains unclear. The length of the CDR3 is 13 residues. Trimming removed 0 bases at V and 10 bases at J, with 8 bases between. The germline V gene encodes CDR1 SGDLS and CDR2 YYNGEE. CDR3 amino acids: CASSVAERSPLHF. CDR3 DNA sequence: TGTGCCAGCAGCGTAGCCGAGCGGTCACCCCTCCACTTT.

This clone has only a few counts. V gene TRBV7-9 combines with J gene TRBJ1-2, with D perhaps matching TRBD1 (5 bases). CDR3 length: 15 amino acids. V was pared by 1 base and J by 5 bases, with 14 bases between. CDR1 is SEHNR and CDR2 is FQNEAQ in the germline V gene (reference sequence). Here the CDR3 reads CASSLGAGLQYGYTF. CDR3 DNA: TGTGCCAGCAGCTTAGGAGCGGGGCTTCAGTATGGCTACACCTTC.

The chain links TRBV30 to TRBJ1-2; D not certain. Germline assignment: CDR1 GTSNPN and CDR2 SVGIG (reference sequence). CDR3 length equals 14 residues. V lost 1 base to trimming and J lost 3 bases, with 12 bases between them. CDR3 in DNA: TGTGCCTGGAGTGCCTTGCACGGGGACTATGGCTACACCTTC. Protein sequence: CAWSALHGDYGYTF. Complete variable domain (other parts from reference TRBV30 and TRBJ1-2): SQTIHQWPATLVQPVGSPLSLECTVEGTSNPNLYWYRQAAGRGLQLLFYSVGIGQISSEVPQNLSASRPQDRQFILSSKKLLLSDSGFYLCAWSALHGDYGYTFGSGTRLTVV.

CDR3 sequence: CASGLVPGQGNQPQHF. The CDR3 DNA sequence: TGTGCTAGTGGTTTGGTACCGGGACAGGGGAATCAGCCCCAGCATTTT. The V gene is TRBV12-5, the J gene TRBJ1-5; 10 positions match TRBD1. V shed 0 bases, J shed 4 bases, and the junction held 3 bases outside the gene matches. CDR1 and CDR2 from the germline V gene are LGHNT and FRNRAP. This CDR3 is built from 16 residues.

V gene TRBV6-1 combines with J gene TRBJ2-1, with D maybe TRBD2 (6 bases). Per the germline V gene, CDR1 is MNHNS and CDR2 is SASEGT. This CDR3 is built from 14 residues. The V and J ends lost 2 bases and 8 bases respectively, with 13 bases between them. The CDR3 DNA reads as TGTGCCAGCAGTGAATCGGGGGATGGAGATGAGCAGTTCTTC. It encodes CASSESGDGDEQFF.

The chain carries TRBV5-4 and TRBJ1-3, with D possibly being TRBD1 (5 bases). Germline V gives CDR1 SGHNT, CDR2 YYREEE (reference sequence). The CDR3 is 15 residues long. Trimming left V 0 bases short and J 4 bases short, with 11 bases between. CDR3 sequence: CASSLGGTPGNTIYF. CDR3 coding DNA: TGTGCCAGCAGCTTGGGTGGGACCCCGGGAAACACCATATATTTT.

The V and J genes are TRBV9 and TRBJ2-3, with TRBD2 identical over 11 bases. Germline CDR1 reads SGDLS; CDR2 reads YYNGEE. V lost 4 bases to trimming and J lost 4 bases; unmatched junction nucleotides: 5. The CDR3 extends over 15 amino acids. Here the CDR3 DNA reads TGTGCCAGCAGCCCTAGCGGGGGGCTGTCAGATACGCAGTATTTT. Translated, it gives CASSPSGGLSDTQYF. The full variable domain, its missing parts supplied by reference TRBV9 and TRBJ2-3, is DSGVTQTPKHLITATGQRVTLRCSPRSGDLSVYWYQQSLDQGLQFLIQYYNGEERAKGNILERFSAQQFPDLHSELNLSSLELGDSALYFCASSPSGGLSDTQYFGPGTRLTVL.